Given below is one T cell receptor (beta chain) in context. Its target is unknown. The record originates from a study of blood T cells in healthy people across ages. Study-wide results and caveats: With unsorted PBMCs, a conclusive comparison of naive versus antigen-experienced cells was not possible.

It was with a sample-barcoded 5' primer and a J-beta primer mix that a second PCR of about 7 to 12 cycles was run. Individual samples furnished no less than 2.5 million CDR3-containing paired-end reads apiece. TCRdb called the 5' RACE reads again in MiXCR, with one record for every CDR3 protein. The sample comprises more than 1,000,000 distinct CDR3 sequences, roughly a quarter of which are singletons, and 0.65% to 0.75% rests with the top ten. Between the trimmed V and J ends, which lost 6 bases and 0 bases, there was a span of 14 bases. Germline CDR1 is MNHEY and CDR2 is SVGEGT. The CDR3 has 15 amino acids. The same specimen was also included in a second study, on T cells of mothers and their children.

This sequence was found in a girl aged 2 to 10 in good health. Input material: blood. This chain uses TRBV6-2 or TRBV6-3 with TRBJ1-2, with D perhaps matching TRBD1 (6 bases). CDR3 coding DNA: TGTGCCAGCAGATACCGACAGGTTTCTAACTATGGCTACACCTTC. Its protein is CASRYRQVSNYGYTF.